This T cell receptor beta chain was identified during a study of T cell responses to AZD1222 COVID-19 vaccine (TCRdb year 2021). With regard to the full study: AZD1222 recipients with second doses at about 4 weeks or about 12 weeks were pooled, because spike-specific TCR depth and breadth did not differ between schedules. Enrollment into the trials was organized by age into subgroups of 18-55, 56-69 and 70-plus years, and those subgroups contained roughly 150, 30 and 60 TCR-sequenced participants, respectively. TCR sequencing covered 233 trial participants: nearly 210 given two doses of AZD1222 and approximately 26 given two doses of MenACWY control vaccine.

The sample's time point label, decoded: baseline before first vaccination. Vaccinee samples came from UK trials COV001 and COV002, including a single-blind randomized controlled phase 2/3 trial of AZD1222 (ChAdOx1 nCoV-19) in healthy adults. For TCRbeta chain sequencing, PBMC samples from trial participants were taken at day 0 and at day 28 after the second dose. There are 13 amino acids in the CDR3, from cysteine to phenylalanine inclusive. Solely the CDR3 DNA is kept, with 39 bases framed from the first base. V and J are truncated by 8 bases and 1 base respectively, leaving an intervening sequence of 11 bases. The study at large found these results: CD4 TCRs associated with the vaccine covered the entire spike protein, and the dominant responses were in regions 160-218 and 743-854. Reportedly, close to half of the unique spike-specific TCRs recognized epitopes lying outside the regions that are mutated in the B.1.351 and B.1.1.7 variants. Participants were mostly white British and included more females than males, and it was suggested by the authors that clonal diversity may have been underestimated. No day 14 peak-response samples were available, so repertoires were characterized only after the peak T cell response. Spike-specific TCR breadth and depth rose significantly after two AZD1222 doses compared with day 0 and with MenACWY recipients. In the small 56-69-year group, the increase in depth fell short of significance, most likely because of low power. Only a handful of AZD1222 recipients were SARS-CoV-2 seropositive at baseline, limiting conclusions about previously exposed vaccinees.

The CDR3 regions of human TCRbeta chains were subjected to immunosequencing. The original pipeline was this. TCRs in the repertoires were matched against a reference library of SARS-CoV-2-specific TCRs that had been generated with the MIRA antigen-specificity platform. Breadth meant the fraction of unique TCRs that were SARS-CoV-2-associated, whereas depth meant the fraction of total T cells that were SARS-CoV-2-associated. Using the MIRA data, each spike-specific TCR was assigned both to the spike region to which the TCR was reactive and to a CD4 or CD8 class. Log10-transformed breadth and depth values were compared by one-way ANOVA with Sidak's multiple comparisons tests. TCRdb took over this immuneACCESS table, retaining in-frame rearrangements with V and J assigned. Such tables are incomplete; in checked studies, under half of the missing clones stem from an unresolved V gene, and the remainder is unexplained. Clone size and the V and J calls come from that table; the DNA yielded D and trimming. This sample holds tens of thousands of clones; approximately 90% were observed only once. The ten most abundant clones make up approximately 1.5% of the sample.

Note on this clone: Its cognate antigen has yet to be identified. No clone much larger than this one lies a single base away; base qualities are absent.

The specimen comprised peripheral blood, sampled on day 0 of AZD1222 vaccination. This clonotype originated in an adult in good health. The sequence links TRBV12-3 or TRBV12-4 to TRBJ1-1, with a weak D call of TRBD1 (6 bases match). The DNA sequence reads TGTGCCAGCGTTAACAGGGAGAACACTGAAGCTTTCTTT. Translation gives CASVNRENTEAFF.